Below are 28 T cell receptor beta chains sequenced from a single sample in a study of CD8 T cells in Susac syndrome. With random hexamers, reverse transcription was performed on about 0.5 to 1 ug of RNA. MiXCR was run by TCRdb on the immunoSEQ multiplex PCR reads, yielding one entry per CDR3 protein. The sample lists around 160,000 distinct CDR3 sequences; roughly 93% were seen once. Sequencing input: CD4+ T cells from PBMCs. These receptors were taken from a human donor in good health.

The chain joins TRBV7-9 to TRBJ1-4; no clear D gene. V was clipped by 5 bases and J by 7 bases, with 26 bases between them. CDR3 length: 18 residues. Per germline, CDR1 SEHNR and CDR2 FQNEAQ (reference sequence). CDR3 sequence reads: CASSPSLRTAPTGEKLFF. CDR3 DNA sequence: TGTGCCAGCAGCCCTTCTCTCCGAACCGCCCCAACTGGTGAAAAACTGTTTTTT.

The CDR3 is CASSLGWGRMNTEAFF. The DNA of the CDR3 is TGCGCCAGCAGCTTGGGTTGGGGCAGGATGAACACTGAAGCTTTCTTT. The chain recombines TRBV5-1 with TRBJ1-1; TRBD1 is a possible D gene (5 bases). CDR1 and CDR2 (germline): SGHRS, YFSETQ. This CDR3 is built from 16 residues. The ends were cut back, 0 bases at V and 0 bases at J, with 12 bases in the middle.

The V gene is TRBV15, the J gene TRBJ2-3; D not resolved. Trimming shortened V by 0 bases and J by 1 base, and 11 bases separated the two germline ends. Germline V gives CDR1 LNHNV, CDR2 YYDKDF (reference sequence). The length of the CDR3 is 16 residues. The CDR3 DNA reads TGTGCCACCAGCAGAGATCGAAAGGAACGCACAGATACGCAGTATTTT. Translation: CATSRDRKERTDTQYF. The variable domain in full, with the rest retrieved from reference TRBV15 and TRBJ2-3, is DAMVIQNPRYQVTQFGKPVTLSCSQTLNHNVMYWYQQKSSQAPKLLFHYYDKDFNNEADTPDNFQSRRPNTSFCFLDIRSPGLGDTAMYLCATSRDRKERTDTQYFGPGTRLTVL.

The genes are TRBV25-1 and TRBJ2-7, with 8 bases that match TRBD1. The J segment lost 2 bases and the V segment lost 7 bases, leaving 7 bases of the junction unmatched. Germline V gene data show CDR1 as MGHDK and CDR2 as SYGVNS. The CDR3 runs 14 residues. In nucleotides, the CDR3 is TGTGCCAGCACCACCGGACAGGGAGCCTACGAGCAGTACTTC. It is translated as CASTTGQGAYEQYF.

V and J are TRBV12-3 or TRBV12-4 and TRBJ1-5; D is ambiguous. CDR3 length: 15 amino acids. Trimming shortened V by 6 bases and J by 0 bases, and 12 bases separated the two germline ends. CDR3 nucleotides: TGTGCCAGCAGCTTATCGGCAGTTAGCAATCAGCCCCAGCATTTT. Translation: CASSLSAVSNQPQHF.

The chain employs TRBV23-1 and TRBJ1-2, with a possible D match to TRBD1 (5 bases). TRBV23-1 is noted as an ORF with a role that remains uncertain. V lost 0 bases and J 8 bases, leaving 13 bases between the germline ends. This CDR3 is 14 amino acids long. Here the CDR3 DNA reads TGCGCCAGCAGTCAATCGAGCAGGGAAGGGGGCTACACCTTC. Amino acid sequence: CASSQSSREGGYTF.

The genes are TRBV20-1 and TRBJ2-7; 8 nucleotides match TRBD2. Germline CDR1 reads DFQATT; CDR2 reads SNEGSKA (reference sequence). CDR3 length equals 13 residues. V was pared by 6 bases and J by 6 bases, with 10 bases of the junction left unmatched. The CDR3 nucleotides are TGCAGTGCACCTGCGGGGGGTTCTGGCGAGCAGTACTTC. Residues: CSAPAGGSGEQYF.

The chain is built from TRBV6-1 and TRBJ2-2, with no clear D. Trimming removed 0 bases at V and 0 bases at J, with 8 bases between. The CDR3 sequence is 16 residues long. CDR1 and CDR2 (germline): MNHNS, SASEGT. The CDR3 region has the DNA TGTGCCAGCAGTGAAGCACCTCATACGAACACCGGGGAGCTGTTTTTT. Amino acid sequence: CASSEAPHTNTGELFF.

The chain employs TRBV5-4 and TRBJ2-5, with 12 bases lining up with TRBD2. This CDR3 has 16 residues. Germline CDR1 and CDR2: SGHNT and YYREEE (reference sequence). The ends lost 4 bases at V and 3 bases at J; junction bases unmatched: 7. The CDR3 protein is CASSPASGGAEETQYF. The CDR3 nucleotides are TGTGCCAGCAGCCCTGCTAGCGGGGGGGCCGAAGAGACCCAGTACTTC.

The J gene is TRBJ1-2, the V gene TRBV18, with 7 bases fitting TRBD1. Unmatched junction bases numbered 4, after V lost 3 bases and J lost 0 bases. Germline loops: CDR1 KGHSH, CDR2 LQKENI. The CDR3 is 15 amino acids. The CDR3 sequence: CASSPQGQTNYGYTF. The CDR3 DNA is TGTGCCAGCTCACCTCAGGGACAGACTAACTATGGCTACACCTTC.

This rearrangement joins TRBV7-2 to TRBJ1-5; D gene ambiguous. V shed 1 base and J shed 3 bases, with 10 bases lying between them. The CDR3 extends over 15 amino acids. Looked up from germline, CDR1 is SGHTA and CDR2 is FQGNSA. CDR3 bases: TGTGCCAGCAGCTTAGAGTCTACGGTCAATCAGCCCCAGCATTTT. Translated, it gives CASSLESTVNQPQHF.

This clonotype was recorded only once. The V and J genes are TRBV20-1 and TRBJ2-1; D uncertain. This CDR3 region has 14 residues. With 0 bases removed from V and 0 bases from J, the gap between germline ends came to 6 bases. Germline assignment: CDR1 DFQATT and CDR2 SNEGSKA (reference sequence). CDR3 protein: CSARDPFSYNEQFF. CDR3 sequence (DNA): TGCAGTGCTAGAGATCCGTTCTCCTACAATGAGCAGTTCTTC.

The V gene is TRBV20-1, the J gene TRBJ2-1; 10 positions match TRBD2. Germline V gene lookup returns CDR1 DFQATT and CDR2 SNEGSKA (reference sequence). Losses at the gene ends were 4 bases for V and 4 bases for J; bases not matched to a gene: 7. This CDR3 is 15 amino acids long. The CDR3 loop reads CSAKSGGAPYNEQFF. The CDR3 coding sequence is TGCAGTGCTAAGAGCGGGGGGGCCCCTTACAATGAGCAGTTCTTC.

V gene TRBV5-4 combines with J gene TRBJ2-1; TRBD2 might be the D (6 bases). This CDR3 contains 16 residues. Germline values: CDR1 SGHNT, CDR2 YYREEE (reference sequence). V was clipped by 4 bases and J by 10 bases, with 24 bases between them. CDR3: CASSLRIGRGPAEQFF. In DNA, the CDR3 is TGTGCCAGCAGCCTTCGAATCGGGCGGGGCCCAGCGGAGCAGTTCTTC.

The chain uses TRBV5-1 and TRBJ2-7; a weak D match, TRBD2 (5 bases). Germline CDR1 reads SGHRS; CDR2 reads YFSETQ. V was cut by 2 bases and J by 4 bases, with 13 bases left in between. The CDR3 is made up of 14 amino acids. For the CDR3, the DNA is TGCGCCAGCAGCTTATTGGAGGCTCCGTACGAGCAGTACTTC. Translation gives CASSLLEAPYEQYF. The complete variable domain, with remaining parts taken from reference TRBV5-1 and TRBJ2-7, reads KAGVTQTPRYLIKTRGQQVTLSCSPISGHRSVSWYQQTPGQGLQFLFEYFSETQRNKGNFPGRFSGRQFSNSRSEMNVSTLELGDSALYLCASSLLEAPYEQYFGPGTRLTVT.

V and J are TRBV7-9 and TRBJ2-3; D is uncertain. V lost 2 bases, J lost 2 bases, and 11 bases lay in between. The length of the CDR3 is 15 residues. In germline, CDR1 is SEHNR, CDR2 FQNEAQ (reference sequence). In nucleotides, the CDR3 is TGTGCCAGCAGCTTATTACCGACCCCCACAGATACGCAGTATTTT. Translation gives CASSLLPTPTDTQYF.

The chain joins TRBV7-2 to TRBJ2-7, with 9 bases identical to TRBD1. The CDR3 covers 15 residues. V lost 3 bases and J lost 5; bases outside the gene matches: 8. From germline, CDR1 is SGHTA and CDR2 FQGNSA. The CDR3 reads CASSFNRGQGNEQYF. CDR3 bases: TGTGCCAGCAGCTTTAACCGAGGACAGGGGAACGAGCAGTACTTC.

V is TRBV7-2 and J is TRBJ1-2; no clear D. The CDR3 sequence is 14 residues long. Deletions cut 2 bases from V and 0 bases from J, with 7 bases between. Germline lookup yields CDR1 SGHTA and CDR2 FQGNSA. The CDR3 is CASSLQEANYGYTF. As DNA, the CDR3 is TGTGCCAGCAGCTTACAAGAAGCTAACTATGGCTACACCTTC.

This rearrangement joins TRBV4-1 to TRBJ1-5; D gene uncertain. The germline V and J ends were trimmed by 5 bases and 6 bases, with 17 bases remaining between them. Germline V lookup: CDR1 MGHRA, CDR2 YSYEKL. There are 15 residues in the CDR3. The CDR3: CASSDKVGFPQPQHF. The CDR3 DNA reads TGCGCCAGCAGCGACAAGGTGGGGTTTCCTCAGCCCCAGCATTTT.

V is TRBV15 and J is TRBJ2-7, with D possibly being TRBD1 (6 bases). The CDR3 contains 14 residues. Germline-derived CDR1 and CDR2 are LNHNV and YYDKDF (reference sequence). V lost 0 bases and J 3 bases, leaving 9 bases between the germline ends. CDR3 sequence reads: CATSREGGIYEQYF. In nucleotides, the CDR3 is TGTGCCACCAGCAGAGAAGGGGGTATCTACGAGCAGTACTTC.

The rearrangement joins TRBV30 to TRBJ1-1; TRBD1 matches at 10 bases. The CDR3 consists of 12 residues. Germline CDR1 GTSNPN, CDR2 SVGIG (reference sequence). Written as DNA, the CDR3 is TGTGCTCCTCGGGGACAGGGGCTAGAAGCTTTCTTT. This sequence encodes CAPRGQGLEAFF.

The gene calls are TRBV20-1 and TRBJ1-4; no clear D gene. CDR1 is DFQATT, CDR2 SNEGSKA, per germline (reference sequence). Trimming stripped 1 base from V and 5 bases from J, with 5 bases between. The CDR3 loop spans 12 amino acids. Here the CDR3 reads CSARGLNEKLFF. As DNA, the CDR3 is TGCAGTGCTAGAGGTCTGAATGAAAAACTGTTTTTT.

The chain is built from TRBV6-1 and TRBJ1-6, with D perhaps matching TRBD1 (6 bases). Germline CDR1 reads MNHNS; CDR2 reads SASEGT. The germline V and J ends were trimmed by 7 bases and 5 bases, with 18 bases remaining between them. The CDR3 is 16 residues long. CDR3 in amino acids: CASTPPGVEDNSPLHF. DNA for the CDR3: TGTGCCAGCACCCCTCCAGGGGTAGAGGATAATTCACCCCTCCACTTT.

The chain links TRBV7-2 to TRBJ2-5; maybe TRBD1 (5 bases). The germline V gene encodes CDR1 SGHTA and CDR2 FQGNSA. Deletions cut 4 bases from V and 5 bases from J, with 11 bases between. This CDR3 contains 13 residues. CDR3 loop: CASSWQGRETQYF. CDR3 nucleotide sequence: TGTGCCAGCAGCTGGCAGGGAAGGGAGACCCAGTACTTC.

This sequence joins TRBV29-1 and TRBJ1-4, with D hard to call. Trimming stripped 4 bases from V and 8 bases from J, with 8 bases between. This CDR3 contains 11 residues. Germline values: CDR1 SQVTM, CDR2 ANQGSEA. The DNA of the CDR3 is TGCAGCGTTGCAAGGGAAGAAAAACTGTTTTTT. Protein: CSVAREEKLFF.

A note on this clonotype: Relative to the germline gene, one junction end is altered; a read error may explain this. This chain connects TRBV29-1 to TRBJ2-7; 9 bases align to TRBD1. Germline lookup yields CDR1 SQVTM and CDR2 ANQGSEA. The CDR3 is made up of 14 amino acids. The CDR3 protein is CSVRMGQGTYGQYF. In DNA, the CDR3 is TGCAGCGTTAGAATGGGACAGGGTACCTACGGGCAGTACTTC.

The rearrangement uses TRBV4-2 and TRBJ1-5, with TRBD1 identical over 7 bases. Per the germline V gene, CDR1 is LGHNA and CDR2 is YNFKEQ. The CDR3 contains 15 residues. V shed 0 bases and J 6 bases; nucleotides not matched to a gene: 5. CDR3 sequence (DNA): TGTGCCAGCAGCCAAGATGGGCCAGGGGGTCAGCCCCAGCATTTT. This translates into CASSQDGPGGQPQHF.

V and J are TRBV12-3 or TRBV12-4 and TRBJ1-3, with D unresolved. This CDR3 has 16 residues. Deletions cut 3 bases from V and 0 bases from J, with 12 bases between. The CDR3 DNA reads TGTGCCAGCAGTTTGGCCCTTAGCGGCTCTGGAAACACCATATATTTT. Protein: CASSLALSGSGNTIYF.